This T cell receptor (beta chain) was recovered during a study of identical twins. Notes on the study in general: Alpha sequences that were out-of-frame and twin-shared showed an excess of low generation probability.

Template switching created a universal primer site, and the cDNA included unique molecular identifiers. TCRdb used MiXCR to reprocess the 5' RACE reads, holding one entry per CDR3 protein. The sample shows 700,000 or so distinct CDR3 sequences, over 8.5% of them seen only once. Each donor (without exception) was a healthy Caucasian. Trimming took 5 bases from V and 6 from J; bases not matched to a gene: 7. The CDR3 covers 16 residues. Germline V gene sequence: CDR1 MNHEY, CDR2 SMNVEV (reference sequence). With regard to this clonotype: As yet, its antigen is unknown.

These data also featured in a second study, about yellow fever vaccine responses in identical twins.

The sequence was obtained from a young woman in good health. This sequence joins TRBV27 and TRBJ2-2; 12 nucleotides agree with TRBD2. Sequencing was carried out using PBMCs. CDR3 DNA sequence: TGTGCCAGCAGTATTAGACTAGCGGGAGTTCCCGGGGAGCTGTTTTTT. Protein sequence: CASSIRLAGVPGELFF.